A few counts support the clone carrying this T cell receptor (gamma chain). A far larger clone is one base from this, pointing to a likely read error. The entry originates in a study of gamma-delta chains in newborns, infants, children. Study summary: Polyclonal expansion of innate γδ T cells after birth follows microbial exposure.

This CDR3 contains 14 residues. The trim removed 6 bases at V and 11 bases at J, leaving 7 bases unmatched. Germline CDR1 reads GITISATS; CDR2 reads ISYDGTV (reference sequence). TCRdb re-processed the reads using CATT. The sample records about 360 gamma-chain clones, less than 4% being singletons. The rearrangement uses TRGV9 and TRGJP. The TCR comes from a child who was a newborn, infant or young child, either healthy, febrile or measles-vaccinated (not recorded which). Sequenced: blood. This chain's CDR3 is CALWRTVGKKIKVF. In nucleotides, the CDR3 is TGTGCCTTGTGGCGCACGGTGGGCAAAAAAATCAAGGTATTT.